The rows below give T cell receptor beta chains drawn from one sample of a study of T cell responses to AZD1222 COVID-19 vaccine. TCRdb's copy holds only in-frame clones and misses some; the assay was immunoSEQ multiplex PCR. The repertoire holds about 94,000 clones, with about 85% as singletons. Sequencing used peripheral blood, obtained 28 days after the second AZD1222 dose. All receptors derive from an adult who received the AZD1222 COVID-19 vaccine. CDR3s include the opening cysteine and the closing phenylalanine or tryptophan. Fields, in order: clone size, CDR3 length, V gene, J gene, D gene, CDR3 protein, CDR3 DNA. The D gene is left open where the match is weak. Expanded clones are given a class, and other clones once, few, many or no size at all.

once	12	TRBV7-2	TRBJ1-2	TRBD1	CASSQQGNGYTF	TGTGCCAGCAGCCAACAGGGGAACGGCTACACCTTC
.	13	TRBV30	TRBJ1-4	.	CAWSWGADEKLFF	TGTGCCTGGAGTTGGGGTGCGGATGAAAAACTGTTTTTT
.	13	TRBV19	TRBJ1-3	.	CASSTRDLNTIYF	TGTGCCAGTAGTACCCGGGACCTAAACACCATATATTTT
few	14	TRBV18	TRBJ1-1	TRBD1	CASSHRQGHTEAFF	TGTGCCAGCTCTCACCGACAGGGACACACTGAAGCTTTCTTT
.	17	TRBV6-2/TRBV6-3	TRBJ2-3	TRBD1	CASSYPNRARGTDTQYF	TGTGCCAGCAGTTACCCAAACAGGGCCAGGGGGACAGATACGCAGTATTTT
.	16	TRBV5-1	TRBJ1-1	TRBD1	CASRYAGQGARAEAFF	TGCGCCAGCAGATACGCGGGACAGGGGGCTCGGGCTGAAGCTTTCTTT
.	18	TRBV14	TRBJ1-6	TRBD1	CASSQGTTSRTGTSPLHF	TGTGCCAGCAGCCAAGGGACTACTTCACGGACAGGGACTTCACCCCTCCACTTT
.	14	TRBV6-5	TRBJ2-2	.	CASSLFTPTGELFF	TGTGCCAGCAGCCTCTTTACCCCGACCGGGGAGCTGTTTTTT
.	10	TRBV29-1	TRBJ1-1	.	CSVVGRQAFF	TGCAGCGTTGTGGGCAGGCAAGCTTTCTTT
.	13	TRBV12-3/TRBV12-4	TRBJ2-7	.	CASSFLSSYEQYF	TGTGCCAGCAGTTTTCTGAGCTCCTACGAGCAGTACTTC
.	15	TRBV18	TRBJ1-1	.	CASLPGAAGNTEAFF	TGTGCCAGCTTACCAGGGGCAGCCGGGAACACTGAAGCTTTCTTT
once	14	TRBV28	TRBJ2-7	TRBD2	CASGTSGATYEQYF	TGTGCCAGCGGTACTAGCGGCGCCACCTACGAGCAGTACTTC
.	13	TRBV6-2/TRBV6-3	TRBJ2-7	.	CASSYTLPYEQYF	TGTGCCAGCAGTTACACGCTCCCCTACGAGCAGTACTTC
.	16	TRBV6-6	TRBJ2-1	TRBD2	CASSDWEGLSYNEQFF	TGTGCCAGCAGCGACTGGGAGGGCCTTTCCTACAATGAGCAGTTCTTC
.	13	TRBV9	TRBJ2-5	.	CASSRGTGETQYF	TGTGCCAGCAGCAGGGGGACCGGGGAGACCCAGTACTTC
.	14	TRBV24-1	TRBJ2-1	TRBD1	CATADTGEINEQFF	TGTGCCACCGCAGACACAGGGGAGATCAATGAGCAGTTCTTC
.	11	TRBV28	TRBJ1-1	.	CASTRTLEAFF	TGTGCCAGCACCCGGACCCTGGAAGCTTTCTTT
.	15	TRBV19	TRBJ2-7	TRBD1	CASSVRQGAAYEQYF	TGTGCCAGTAGTGTTAGACAGGGGGCCGCCTACGAGCAGTACTTC
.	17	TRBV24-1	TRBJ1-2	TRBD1	CATSDNDRVDNYYGYTF	TGTGCCACCAGTGACAATGACAGGGTCGATAATTACTATGGCTACACCTTC
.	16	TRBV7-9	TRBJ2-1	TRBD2	CASSSLLAEMYNEQFF	TGTGCCAGCAGCTCCCTGCTAGCGGAGATGTACAATGAGCAGTTCTTC
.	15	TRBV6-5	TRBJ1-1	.	CASSVNRGPGTEAFF	TGTGCCAGCAGCGTGAACCGAGGGCCAGGCACTGAAGCTTTCTTT
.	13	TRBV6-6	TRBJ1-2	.	CASSYDQGNGYTF	TGTGCCAGCAGTTACGACCAAGGGAACGGCTACACCTTC
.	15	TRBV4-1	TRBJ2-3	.	CASSQELARPDTQYF	TGCGCCAGCAGCCAAGAGCTGGCGAGACCAGATACGCAGTATTTT
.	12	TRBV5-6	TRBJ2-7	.	CASSPFTHEQYF	TGTGCCAGCAGCCCCTTCACACACGAGCAGTACTTC
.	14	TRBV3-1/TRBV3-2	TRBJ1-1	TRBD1	CASSPGTGKEVAFF	TGTGCCAGCAGCCCAGGGACAGGGAAGGAAGTAGCTTTCTTT
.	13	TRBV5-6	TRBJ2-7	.	CASAAWGRNEQYF	TGTGCCTCAGCAGCTTGGGGGAGGAACGAGCAGTACTTC
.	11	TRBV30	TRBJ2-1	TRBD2	CAWRRGVRRFF	TGTGCCTGGAGGCGGGGGGTCCGGAGGTTCTTC
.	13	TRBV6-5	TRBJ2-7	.	CASSRDRNYEQYF	TGTGCCAGCAGCAGGGACCGAAACTACGAGCAGTACTTC
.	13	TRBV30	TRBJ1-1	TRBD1	CAWTLQGEGEAFF	TGTGCCTGGACCCTCCAGGGGGAAGGTGAAGCTTTCTTT
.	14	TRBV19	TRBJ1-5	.	CASSTSGTSQPQHF	TGTGCCAGTAGTACGTCCGGGACGTCTCAGCCCCAGCATTTT
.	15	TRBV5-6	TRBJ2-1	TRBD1	CASSPGQGSYNEQFF	TGTGCCAGCAGCCCGGGACAGGGCTCCTACAATGAGCAGTTCTTC
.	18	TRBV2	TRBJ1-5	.	CASSEAGGRGRGNQPQHF	TGTGCCAGCAGTGAAGCGGGAGGGCGGGGGCGAGGGAATCAGCCCCAGCATTTT
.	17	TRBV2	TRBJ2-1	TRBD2	CASRGLAATGGYNEQFF	TGTGCCAGCAGGGGACTAGCGGCCACGGGCGGCTACAATGAGCAGTTCTTC
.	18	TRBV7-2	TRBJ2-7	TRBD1	CASSLGDPGQPSYYEQYF	TGTGCCAGCAGCTTAGGGGACCCGGGACAGCCTTCATACTACGAGCAGTACTTC
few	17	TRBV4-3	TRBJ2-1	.	CASSQVPAGTPYNEQFF	TGCGCCAGCAGCCAAGTCCCGGCCGGGACACCCTACAATGAGCAGTTCTTC
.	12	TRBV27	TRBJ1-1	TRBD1	CASRDRGFEAFF	TGTGCCAGCAGGGACAGGGGGTTTGAAGCTTTCTTT
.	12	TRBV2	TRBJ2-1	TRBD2	CASRLAGNEQFF	TGTGCCAGCCGACTAGCAGGAAATGAGCAGTTCTTC
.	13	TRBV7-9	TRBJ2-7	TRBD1	CASSSTGYDEQYF	TGTGCCAGCTCTTCGACAGGGTACGACGAGCAGTACTTC
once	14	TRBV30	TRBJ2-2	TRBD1	CACSRGRSTGELFF	TGTGCCTGTTCCAGGGGGCGTAGCACCGGGGAGCTGTTTTTT
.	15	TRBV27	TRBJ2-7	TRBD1	CASSYGPGGTYEQYF	TGTGCCAGCTCCTACGGGCCAGGGGGCACCTACGAGCAGTACTTC
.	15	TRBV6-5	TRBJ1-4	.	CASSPSWGSNEKLFF	TGTGCCAGCAGTCCATCTTGGGGGTCTAATGAAAAACTGTTTTTT